The next 10 T cell receptor beta chains were all read from a single sample in a study of CD8+CD57+ T cells in acquired aplastic anemia. According to the study, genomic DNA was the template for TCR beta VDJ and CDR3 profiling. One entry per CDR3 protein results from TCRdb running MiXCR on the reads. The sample records around 180,000 distinct CDR3 sequences, less than 60% being singletons. Those patients picked for sequencing had displayed CD8+CD57+ cell expansion on flow cytometry. Specimen: sorted CD4+, CD8+, or CD8+CD57+ T cells (not recorded which) from PBMCs. Receptors originate from a human donor with aplastic anemia.

This CDR3 is CASIWGDRGDTEAFF. CDR3 nucleotides: TGTGCCAGCATCTGGGGGGACAGGGGGGACACTGAAGCTTTCTTT. The chain uses TRBV6-5 and TRBJ1-1; 11 bases are a match to TRBD1. The CDR3 is 15 amino acids. The V gene's germline CDR1 is MNHEY and CDR2 SVGAGI. The V segment lost 7 bases and the J segment 3 bases; nucleotides outside the gene matches: 7.

The rearrangement uses TRBV3-1 and TRBJ1-6; a possible D gene is TRBD1 (6 bases). Trimming shortened V by 3 bases and J by 7 bases, and 13 bases separated the two germline ends. The CDR3 extends over 15 amino acids. Per the germline V gene, CDR1 is LGHDT and CDR2 is YNNKEL (reference sequence). The CDR3 DNA is TGTGCCAGCAGCCAGGGAGACAGGAAAAATTCACCCCTCCACTTT. Translated, it gives CASSQGDRKNSPLHF.

Notes on this clonotype: A much larger clonotype is one base distant, so this may be a read error. The chain employs TRBV9 and TRBJ2-1; tentatively, D is TRBD1 (6 bases). CDR3 size: 15 residues. CDR1 is SGDLS, CDR2 YYNGEE, per germline. The CDR3 is CASSVGSLGHNGQFF. Written as DNA, the CDR3 is TGTGCCAGCAGCGTAGGGTCCTTGGGACACAATGGGCAGTTCTTC.

J is TRBJ1-1 and V is TRBV29-1; no reliable D call. CDR1 SQVTM and CDR2 ANQGSEA come from the germline V gene. This CDR3 has 12 residues. V lost 4 bases and J lost 4, with 10 bases in between. The CDR3 protein is CSVGRLVTEAFF. CDR3 DNA sequence: TGCAGCGTTGGAAGACTCGTCACTGAAGCTTTCTTT.

This clonotype was seen ten or more times. This chain uses TRBV2 with TRBJ1-5; 8 bases fit TRBD1. Trimming at V came to 4 bases and at J to 7 bases, leaving 3 bases not matched to a gene. This CDR3 comprises 13 residues. Germline CDR1 SNHLY, CDR2 FYNNEI. CDR3 DNA sequence: TGTGCCAGCAGTGGACAGGGGATGCAGCCCCAGCATTTT. This translates into CASSGQGMQPQHF.

About this clonotype itself: This clone may be a read error of a much larger clone one base away. A read error is likely, as this CDR3 ends without the conserved phenylalanine or tryptophan. The CDR3 DNA reads as TGCGCCAGCATGAGGGGGGCGAGCTCCTACAATGAGCAGTTCTCC. Translation gives CASMRGASSYNEQFS. The chain couples TRBV5-1 to TRBJ2-1; D is perhaps TRBD1 or TRBD2 (6 bases each). V shed 6 bases and J shed 0 bases, with 13 bases lying between them. This CDR3 region has 15 residues. The V gene's germline CDR1 is SGHRS and CDR2 YFSETQ.

In this sample, this clonotype turned up many times. The gene calls are TRBV6-2 or TRBV6-3 and TRBJ1-3; D remains ambiguous. CDR1 and CDR2 (germline): MNHEY, SVGEGT. The CDR3 is made up of 16 amino acids. V was shortened by 2 bases and J by 0 bases, with 11 bases between the two germline ends. CDR3 region: CASSYIGGLSGNTIYF. In DNA form, the CDR3 reads TGTGCCAGCAGTTACATCGGCGGACTCTCTGGAAACACCATATATTTT.

This clonotype came up many times. This chain uses TRBV7-2 with TRBJ2-1; no reliable D call. Germline values: CDR1 SGHTA, CDR2 FQGNSA. This CDR3 contains 14 residues. Trimming cost V 4 bases and J 4 bases, with 11 bases left between them. CDR3 loop: CASSWTRQYNEQFF. As DNA, the CDR3 is TGTGCCAGCAGCTGGACGCGCCAATACAATGAGCAGTTCTTC.

The chain joins TRBV12-3 or TRBV12-4 to TRBJ2-7; no clear D gene. Trimming shortened V by 5 bases and J by 9 bases, and 20 bases separated the two germline ends. This CDR3 is built from 14 residues. CDR3 sequence: CASSPTVRISGQYF. The CDR3 bases are TGTGCCAGCAGTCCCACCGTCAGGATATCTGGGCAGTACTTC.

A single count supports this clonotype. An end of the junction does not agree with germline; a read error may underlie this. The rearrangement joins TRBV11-2 to TRBJ2-1; 11 bases fit TRBD2. There are 18 residues in the CDR3. The germline V gene has CDR1 SGHAT and CDR2 FQNNGV. CDR3 residues: CASSLTRISGGGYNEQSF. The DNA for the CDR3 is TGTGCCAGCAGCTTAACCCGGATTAGCGGGGGGGGCTACAATGAGCAGTCCTTC.